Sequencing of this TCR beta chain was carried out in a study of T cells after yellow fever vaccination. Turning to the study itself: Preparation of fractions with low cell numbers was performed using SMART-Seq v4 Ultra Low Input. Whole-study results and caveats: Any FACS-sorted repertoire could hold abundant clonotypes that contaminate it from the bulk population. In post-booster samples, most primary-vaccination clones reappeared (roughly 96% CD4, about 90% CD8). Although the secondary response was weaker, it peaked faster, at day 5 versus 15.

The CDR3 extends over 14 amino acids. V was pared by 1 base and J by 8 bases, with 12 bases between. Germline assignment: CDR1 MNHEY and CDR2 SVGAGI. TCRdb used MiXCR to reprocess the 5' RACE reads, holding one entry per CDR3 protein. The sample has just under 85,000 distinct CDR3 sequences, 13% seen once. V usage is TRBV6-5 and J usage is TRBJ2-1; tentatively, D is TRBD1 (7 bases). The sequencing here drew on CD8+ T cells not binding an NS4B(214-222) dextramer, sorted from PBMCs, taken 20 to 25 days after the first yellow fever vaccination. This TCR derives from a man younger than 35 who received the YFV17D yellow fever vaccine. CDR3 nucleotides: TGTGCCAGCAGTTACTTGGAGGGGGCCCATGAGCAGTTCTTC. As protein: CASSYLEGAHEQFF.